In its sample, the clone carrying this TCR beta chain was seen many times. The data derive from a study of T cell repertoires in cytomegalovirus infection. Across the study: Matching HLA type and CMV infection were both indicated by public TCR beta signatures.

CDR1 is SEHNR, CDR2 FQNEAQ, per germline (reference sequence). Trimming pared 4 bases from V and 1 base from J, leaving 8 bases between. This CDR3 is 14 amino acids long. TCRdb itself ran the reads through MiXCR, one entry per CDR3 protein. The sample holds 200,000 to 300,000 distinct CDR3 sequences; roughly an eighth are singletons and the top ten take roughly 8.9%. The sample consisted of PBMCs. The TCR comes from a human donor in good health (CMV status not recorded). Some clones in this sample may be carry-over from other donors' samples. The chain uses TRBV7-9 and TRBJ1-5; D remains ambiguous. The CDR3 sequence is CASSYTESNQPQHF. CDR3 DNA sequence: TGTGCCAGCAGCTATACAGAGAGCAATCAGCCCCAGCATTTT.